This TCR beta chain was recorded in a study of blood T cell repertoires in COVID-19. In this sample, this clone turned up once. V was pared by 0 bases and J by 4 bases, with 17 bases between. The germline CDR1 and CDR2 sequences are SGHRS and YFSETQ. The CDR3 sequence is 17 residues long. In the authors' workflow: Reference gene primer amplification yielded estimated nucleated cell counts. Profiled with immunoSEQ multiplex PCR; TCRdb holds only in-frame clones, not every one. The V and J calls and the clone size are those of that table, but D and trimming were determined from the DNA. The repertoire has some 49,000 clones, around 82% of them found once; the top ten carry around 2.7%.

The rearrangement links TRBV5-1 to TRBJ2-1; D perhaps matches TRBD2 (6 bases). The TCR was taken from a woman in her fifties or sixties with acute or convalescent COVID-19. Sequenced input: peripheral blood. This chain's CDR3 is CASSLGKVSGTYNEQFF. The CDR3 DNA follows: TGCGCCAGCAGCTTGGGTAAAGTTTCGGGGACTTACAATGAGCAGTTCTTC.